This T cell receptor beta chain is drawn from a study of T cell clonotyping in hematopoietic cell transplantation. The protocol was immunoSEQ multiplex PCR, while the TCRdb copy is restricted to in-frame clones and leaves out a portion. The sample consists of approximately 39,000 clones, roughly 94% of them appearing once. V lost 4 bases to trimming and J lost 0 bases, with 12 bases between them. Germline loops: CDR1 MNHEY, CDR2 SVGAGI. The CDR3 loop spans 15 amino acids. Time point of the sample: recipient sample about 28 days before transplant, after cytoreduction. The sample here was peripheral blood mononuclear cells, taken before stem cell transplant. The V gene is TRBV6-5, the J gene TRBJ1-2; D possibly corresponds to TRBD1 (6 bases). This TCR was recovered from a man aged 40-49 years with chronic myeloid leukemia. Some clones in this sample may be carry-over from other donors' samples. This chain's CDR3 is CASSFGQKSNYGYTF. The CDR3, as DNA: TGTGCCAGCAGTTTCGGACAGAAGTCTAACTATGGCTACACCTTC.